A selection of T cell receptor beta chains follows, all from one sample in a study of T-cell reconstitution after alpha-beta-depleted transplantation in children. Each CDR3 protein gets one entry after TCRdb re-called the PCR reads with MiXCR. The sample consists of about a million distinct CDR3 sequences, 25% to 35% of them appearing once. The sequences come from PBMCs, mostly from graft donor cells, collected 360 days after TCRalphabeta/CD19-depleted stem cell transplant. These receptors all stem from a boy younger than two who had a stem cell transplant for SCID, so the T cells may come from the graft donor. Both conserved end residues are part of each CDR3. D genes are given only for firm matches. Only part of the rows carry a size: once, few, many, or a class if the clone is expanded.

abundance	j_gene	v_gene	d_gene	CDR3aa	CDR3nt
-	TRBJ1-1	TRBV15	-	CATSRDLWGNTEAFF	TGTGCCACCAGCAGAGATCTGTGGGGGAACACTGAAGCTTTCTTT
-	TRBJ1-1	TRBV10-3	-	CAISELLVGTEAFF	TGTGCCATCAGTGAGCTGCTGGTGGGCACTGAAGCTTTCTTT
few	TRBJ2-3	TRBV6-5	TRBD2	CASSYLGGREDTQYF	TGTGCCAGCAGTTACTTGGGGGGGAGAGAGGATACGCAGTATTTT
few	TRBJ2-7	TRBV4-2	-	CASSQEYQGSYEQYF	TGTGCCAGCAGCCAAGAGTACCAGGGGTCCTACGAGCAGTACTTC
-	TRBJ2-3	TRBV20-1	-	CSASPGTATAHTQYF	TGCAGTGCTAGCCCTGGGACGGCGACGGCTCATACGCAGTATTTT
-	TRBJ1-2	TRBV6-5	-	CASSYSRLGAEEYGYTF	TGTGCCAGCAGTTACTCTCGGCTGGGGGCGGAGGAGTATGGCTACACCTTC
-	TRBJ2-1	TRBV15	-	CATSRDSGHQNNEQFF	TGTGCCACCAGCAGAGATTCGGGACACCAAAACAATGAGCAGTTCTTC
-	TRBJ2-4	TRBV12-3/TRBV12-4	TRBD1	CASSPGTGLAKNIQYF	TGTGCCAGCAGTCCAGGGACAGGGCTAGCCAAAAACATTCAGTACTTC
-	TRBJ2-1	TRBV7-2	-	CASSLELGGWNEQFF	TGTGCCAGCAGCTTAGAGTTGGGGGGCTGGAATGAGCAGTTCTTC
-	TRBJ2-2	TRBV5-1	TRBD1	CASSLILSGQGAGELFF	TGCGCCAGCAGCCTTATACTATCGGGACAGGGGGCCGGGGAGCTGTTTTTT
few	TRBJ2-7	TRBV27	-	CASRGNGPLPYEQYF	TGTGCCAGCAGGGGGAACGGGCCCTTACCCTACGAGCAGTACTTC
few	TRBJ1-1	TRBV20-1	TRBD1	CSARITGGMNTEAFF	TGCAGTGCTAGAATAACAGGGGGGATGAACACTGAAGCTTTCTTT
-	TRBJ1-6	TRBV12-3/TRBV12-4	-	CASKTFRGSPLHF	TGTGCCAGCAAAACCTTCCGGGGCTCACCCCTCCACTTT
few	TRBJ1-2	TRBV5-5	-	CASSFAGYGYTF	TGTGCCAGCAGCTTTGCGGGCTATGGCTACACCTTC
few	TRBJ2-7	TRBV28	TRBD2	CASSPLRTSGGQYF	TGTGCCAGCAGCCCTCTGCGGACTAGCGGCGGACAGTACTTC
-	TRBJ2-1	TRBV12-3/TRBV12-4	TRBD2	CASSPMERGVTEQFF	TGTGCCAGCAGTCCCATGGAGCGGGGGGTCACTGAGCAGTTCTTC
few	TRBJ2-1	TRBV9	TRBD2	CASSPRLAGGQDNEQFF	TGTGCCAGCAGCCCCCGACTAGCGGGGGGGCAAGACAATGAGCAGTTCTTC
few	TRBJ2-7	TRBV5-1	-	CASSWRERSFSEQYF	TGCGCCAGCAGCTGGAGGGAGCGGAGTTTTAGCGAGCAGTACTTC
many	TRBJ2-7	TRBV20-1	-	CSALGGGYEQYF	TGCAGTGCCCTAGGAGGGGGATACGAGCAGTACTTC
-	TRBJ1-2	TRBV7-2	TRBD1	CASSSGGQGYGYTF	TGTGCCAGCAGCTCAGGGGGACAGGGCTATGGCTACACCTTC
-	TRBJ2-1	TRBV28	-	CASRKGGNANEQFF	TGTGCCAGCAGGAAGGGGGGGAATGCCAATGAGCAGTTCTTC
few	TRBJ2-7	TRBV12-3/TRBV12-4	-	CASSLASGALGEQYF	TGTGCCAGCAGTTTAGCTTCGGGGGCTCTGGGTGAGCAGTACTTC
-	TRBJ2-2	TRBV20-1	-	CSAKMQGIGGELFF	TGCAGTGCTAAGATGCAGGGTATCGGCGGGGAGCTGTTTTTT
-	TRBJ1-5	TRBV7-8	-	CASSSVAQPQHF	TGTGCCAGCAGCTCGGTAGCTCAGCCCCAGCATTTT
-	TRBJ2-5	TRBV15	TRBD1	CATSSNSGGGETQYF	TGTGCCACCAGCAGTAACTCAGGGGGCGGAGAGACCCAGTACTTC
-	TRBJ1-4	TRBV12-3/TRBV12-4	-	CASSRGREKLFF	TGTGCCAGCAGCCGAGGACGGGAAAAACTGTTTTTT
-	TRBJ2-7	TRBV6-5	-	CASSSRQGGGYEQYF	TGTGCCAGCAGTTCCCGACAGGGAGGGGGCTACGAGCAGTACTTC
-	TRBJ1-1	TRBV6-1	TRBD1	CASRDRGSHEAFF	TGTGCCAGCAGGGACAGGGGCTCCCATGAAGCTTTCTTT
-	TRBJ2-7	TRBV20-1	TRBD2	CSAVEERGPRREQYF	TGCAGTGCTGTAGAGGAGCGGGGGCCCCGCCGGGAGCAGTACTTC
few	TRBJ2-3	TRBV5-5	TRBD2	CASSHRGTRPSTDTQYF	TGTGCCAGCAGCCACCGGGGGACTAGACCTAGCACAGATACGCAGTATTTT
few	TRBJ1-1	TRBV12-3/TRBV12-4	-	CASSFGAAKNTEAFF	TGTGCCAGCAGTTTTGGGGCTGCGAAGAACACTGAAGCTTTCTTT
-	TRBJ2-1	TRBV12-3/TRBV12-4	-	CASNVADNEQFF	TGTGCCAGCAATGTAGCGGACAATGAGCAGTTCTTC
-	TRBJ2-2	TRBV9	-	CASSRELGGTGELFF	TGTGCCAGCAGTAGGGAATTAGGGGGAACCGGGGAGCTGTTTTTT
few	TRBJ2-1	TRBV20-1	TRBD2	CSARESGGKDEQFF	TGCAGTGCTAGGGAGAGCGGGGGGAAGGATGAGCAGTTCTTC
-	TRBJ2-1	TRBV7-3	-	CASSLKVAGQISYNEQFF	TGTGCCAGCAGCTTAAAGGTAGCGGGACAGATTTCCTACAATGAGCAGTTCTTC
-	TRBJ1-4	TRBV6-5	-	CASSLEGVLVEKLFF	TGTGCCAGCAGTCTCGAAGGGGTATTGGTTGAAAAACTGTTTTTT
-	TRBJ1-3	TRBV7-2	-	CASSLVGSSSGNTIYF	TGTGCCAGCAGCTTAGTGGGGAGCAGCTCTGGAAACACCATATATTTT
-	TRBJ2-5	TRBV12-3/TRBV12-4	TRBD2	CASSSITKGLAGVLQETQYF	TGTGCCAGCAGTTCAATCACCAAGGGACTAGCGGGGGTACTCCAAGAGACCCAGTACTTC
-	TRBJ1-4	TRBV20-1	-	CSASGSTNEKLFF	TGCAGTGCCTCCGGTTCAACTAATGAAAAACTGTTTTTT